The T cell receptor (beta chain) under discussion was sequenced for a study of T cells in Graves' hyperthyroidism and ophthalmopathy. Fresh 10 ml peripheral blood yielded PBMCs. With 6 bases removed from V and 8 bases from J, the gap between germline ends came to 13 bases. From germline, CDR1 is SEHNR and CDR2 FQNEAQ (reference sequence). The CDR3 spans 12 residues. This clonotype was found a few times. TCR beta CDR3 regions were amplified from RNA transcripts. Researchers ran a first-round RT-PCR on the TCR CDR3 using the HTBI primer set. One entry per CDR3 protein, called by TCRdb with MiXCR from the multiplex PCR reads. The table lists 750,000 to 900,000 distinct CDR3 sequences, around 39% of them singletons, with over 8% in the top ten.

The sample was blood. The chain joins TRBV7-9 to TRBJ1-1; the D gene is possibly TRBD1 (5 bases). This clonotype originated in a man aged 18 to 29 with Graves' hyperthyroidism. For the CDR3, the DNA is TGTGCCAGCAGACTCTTGGCAGGGGAAGCTTTCTTT. It encodes CASRLLAGEAFF.